A selection of T cell receptor beta chains follows, all from one sample in a study of T cells in Graves' hyperthyroidism and ophthalmopathy. TCRdb used MiXCR to reprocess the multiplex PCR reads, holding one entry per CDR3 protein. Of about 590,000 distinct CDR3 sequences listed, 15% to 19% are singletons. Sequencing was performed on blood. These receptors were obtained from a woman aged 25 to 39 with Graves' hyperthyroidism. The CDR3 runs from the conserved cysteine through the conserved F or W. A D gene is named only where the DNA matches it firmly. A clone size is listed for some rows: how often the clone was seen (once, few, many), or a class if it is expanded.

d_gene | j_gene | abundance | v_gene | CDR3nt | CDR3aa
- | TRBJ1-1 | - | TRBV29-1 | TGCAGCGTTGAAGGGGGAGAGAACACTGAAGCTTTCTTT | CSVEGGENTEAFF
- | TRBJ2-7 | - | TRBV6-1 | TGTGCCAGCAGCACCTCACCGCTCCATTCCTACGAGCAGTACTTC | CASSTSPLHSYEQYF
- | TRBJ1-5 | many | TRBV15 | TGTGCCACCAGCAGAGATTTGGCAGGGGTTCAGCCCCAGCATTTT | CATSRDLAGVQPQHF
TRBD2 | TRBJ2-1 | many | TRBV11-2 | TGTGCCAGCAGCTTAAGGCTGGGACTAGGGCAATACAATGAGCAGTTCTTC | CASSLRLGLGQYNEQFF
- | TRBJ1-1 | - | TRBV19 | TGTGCCAGTAGTCCCCCAAGTGGGACTGAAGCTTTCTTT | CASSPPSGTEAFF
TRBD2 | TRBJ2-7 | - | TRBV30 | TGTGCCTGGAGTGCTGCGGGAGCTATCTACGAGCAGTACTTC | CAWSAAGAIYEQYF
- | TRBJ1-5 | - | TRBV10-3 | TGTGCCATCAGTGATCCTAGGGGGGAGGGTCAGCCCCAGCATTTT | CAISDPRGEGQPQHF
TRBD1 | TRBJ1-1 | few | TRBV12-3/TRBV12-4 | TGTGCCAGCAGGCGACAGGGGGTTGAAGCTTTCTTT | CASRRQGVEAFF
- | TRBJ1-4 | few | TRBV3-1 | TGTGCCAGCAGCCTAAGACAGGCTTCGTACGTCGAAAAACTGTTTTTT | CASSLRQASYVEKLFF
TRBD1 | TRBJ1-6 | - | TRBV6-1 | TGTGCCAGCAGTGGCCGTAGGACAGGGCTTTATAATTCACCCCTCCACTTT | CASSGRRTGLYNSPLHF
- | TRBJ2-3 | - | TRBV28 | TGTGCCAGCAGTTTCCCGACAGGCAACACAGATACGCAGTATTTT | CASSFPTGNTDTQYF
- | TRBJ2-3 | many | TRBV27 | TGTGCCAGCAGTCCCCATGGCAGGGAGGACACAGATACGCAGTATTTT | CASSPHGREDTDTQYF
TRBD1 | TRBJ2-4 | many | TRBV2 | TGTGCCAGCAGTCCACCGGGACAGCGCAAAAACATTCAGTACTTC | CASSPPGQRKNIQYF
- | TRBJ2-1 | few | TRBV14 | TGTGCCAGCACCTTAACCGGGACTGATTACAATGAGCAGTTCTTC | CASTLTGTDYNEQFF
- | TRBJ1-5 | many | TRBV20-1 | TGCAGTGCTTTTCGGACGAGCAATCAGCCCCAGCATTTT | CSAFRTSNQPQHF
- | TRBJ2-1 | many | TRBV6-1 | TGTGCCAGCACAAGCACACATGATGAGCAGTTCTTC | CASTSTHDEQFF
- | TRBJ2-3 | - | TRBV18 | TGTGCCAGCTCACCACCGGGTGGAGGAGCGGGCCCAGATACGCAGTATTTT | CASSPPGGGAGPDTQYF
TRBD2 | TRBJ2-5 | few | TRBV7-3 | TGTGCCAGCAGCGAGTCAGCGGGAGGGCCTGTGGAAGAGACCCAGTACTTC | CASSESAGGPVEETQYF
- | TRBJ1-2 | - | TRBV10-2 | TGCGCCAGCAGTGAGTCGTTCGCCCGCGGCTACACCTTC | CASSESFARGYTF
- | TRBJ1-1 | many | TRBV2 | TGTGCCAGCAGTCACAGGGTGGAGAACACTGAAGCTTTCTTT | CASSHRVENTEAFF
- | TRBJ1-5 | few | TRBV6-2/TRBV6-3 | TGTGCCAGCAGTTACGGACAGTACAATCAGCCCCAGCATTTT | CASSYGQYNQPQHF
- | TRBJ2-1 | many | TRBV7-2 | TGTGCCAGCAGCCTATGGACAACTGAGCAGTTCTTC | CASSLWTTEQFF
TRBD2 | TRBJ2-7 | many | TRBV11-2 | TGTGCCAGCAGGATAAAGTACCGGGAGGGCCAGTCCTACGAGCAGTACTTC | CASRIKYREGQSYEQYF
TRBD1 | TRBJ1-4 | - | TRBV19 | TGTGCCAGTGGACAGGGAGGTGAAAAACTGTTTTTT | CASGQGGEKLFF
- | TRBJ1-5 | few | TRBV12-3/TRBV12-4 | TGTGCCAGCAGTTTAGAGAGCAGGGGTCTTAGCAATCAGCCCCAGCATTTT | CASSLESRGLSNQPQHF
TRBD1 | TRBJ2-3 | - | TRBV12-3/TRBV12-4 | TGTGCCAGCAGTTTAGGGACAGGGTCCGTGGGGCTCACAGATACGCAGTATTTT | CASSLGTGSVGLTDTQYF
- | TRBJ2-3 | many | TRBV20-1 | TGCAGTGCTAGACCCCGGAGGGGGCGGGATCGCACAGATACGCAGTATTTT | CSARPRRGRDRTDTQYF
TRBD1 | TRBJ1-2 | - | TRBV5-1 | TGCGCCAGCAGCCGGACCGGGACAGGGGGCGTCTATGGCTACACCTTC | CASSRTGTGGVYGYTF
TRBD2 | TRBJ2-7 | many | TRBV7-6 | TGTGCCAGCAGCTTATTGGGGTCCATGACAGGTTCTCCGGGACTAGCAGAGTACGAGCAGTACTTC | CASSLLGSMTGSPGLAEYEQYF
TRBD1 | TRBJ2-7 | many | TRBV11-2 | TGTGCCAGCAGCTTAGAAGGGGACAGCTCCTACGAGCAGTACTTC | CASSLEGDSSYEQYF
- | TRBJ1-1 | few | TRBV20-1 | TGCAGTGCTAGAGATCTTGGGAGAATGAACACTGAAGCTTTCTTT | CSARDLGRMNTEAFF